Listed here are 27 T cell receptor beta chains from one sample, sequenced in a study of human T cells and chemical hapten exposure. TCRdb itself ran the RACE reads through MiXCR, one entry per CDR3 protein. The sample contains around 180,000 distinct CDR3 sequences, roughly 30% of which appear only once. Indicated time point: pre-sensitization, week 0. Treatment: therapeutic diphenylcyclopropenone sensitization with weekly scalp DPC. The sequenced sample was whole blood, obtained in connection with sensitization to the hapten diphenylcyclopropenone (DPC). The receptor set was obtained from a woman aged 25-40 years with alopecia areata. Some clones in this sample may be carry-over from other donors' samples.

The V gene is TRBV10-2, the J gene TRBJ1-1, with TRBD1 as a possible D gene (5 bases). V was pared by 8 bases and J by 2 bases, with 15 bases between. The CDR3 runs 14 residues. Germline V CDR1 and CDR2: WSHSY, SAAADI. CDR3 DNA sequence: TGCGCCAGCCGTACACCGGGACGAAACACTGAAGCTTTCTTT. Translation: CASRTPGRNTEAFF.

This clonotype was recorded many times. This chain uses TRBV6-6 with TRBJ1-6; 7 bases agree with TRBD1. This CDR3 spans 16 amino acids. Germline loops: CDR1 MNHNY, CDR2 SVGAGI (reference sequence). V lost 5 bases to trimming and J lost 10 bases; unmatched junction nucleotides: 14. CDR3 sequence: CASSKKFRDSSSPLHF. The DNA for the CDR3 is TGTGCCAGCAGTAAGAAATTCCGGGACAGTTCCTCACCCCTCCACTTT.

The rearrangement uses TRBV10-2 and TRBJ2-2; D may be TRBD1 or TRBD2 (6 bases each). With 7 bases removed from V and 3 bases from J, the gap between germline ends came to 12 bases. Germline CDR1 and CDR2: WSHSY and SAAADI. CDR3 length: 14 amino acids. Here the CDR3 DNA reads TGCGCCAGCATAGGCGGGACATACACCGGGGAGCTGTTTTTT. Its translation is CASIGGTYTGELFF.

The gene calls are TRBV28 and TRBJ2-3, with D maybe TRBD2 (5 bases). The germline V gene encodes CDR1 MDHEN and CDR2 SYDVKM. CDR3 length equals 14 residues. The V and J ends lost 3 bases and 4 bases respectively, with 11 bases between them. The CDR3 sequence is CASSLLGGADTQYF. The CDR3 coding sequence is TGTGCCAGCAGTTTGCTAGGAGGAGCAGATACGCAGTATTTT.

V gene TRBV29-1 combines with J gene TRBJ2-1; D might be TRBD2 (5 bases). The CDR3 sequence is 14 residues long. Germline-derived CDR1 and CDR2 are SQVTM and ANQGSEA. V was shortened by 6 bases and J by 5 bases, with 17 bases between the two germline ends. This CDR3 is CSVGGVVSNNEQFF. CDR3 sequence (DNA): TGCAGCGTCGGAGGAGTAGTATCAAACAATGAGCAGTTCTTC.

Here the CDR3 DNA reads TGTGCCAGTAGTATACCGTCAGCGTGGGGAGCTTTCTTT. Amino acid sequence: CASSIPSAWGAFF. The chain couples TRBV19 to TRBJ1-1; unclear D gene. CDR1 and CDR2 (germline): LNHDA, SQIVND (reference sequence). V gave up 2 bases and J gave up 10 bases, with 14 bases separating them. The CDR3 contains 13 residues.

V and J are TRBV9 and TRBJ1-2; D ambiguous. The CDR3 runs 14 residues. Trimming left V 0 bases short and J 4 bases short, with 10 bases between. Germline-derived CDR1 and CDR2 are SGDLS and YYNGEE. The chain's CDR3 is CASSVDRDGYGYTF. In DNA form, the CDR3 reads TGTGCCAGCAGCGTAGACCGGGATGGCTATGGCTACACCTTC.

The rearrangement joins TRBV2 to TRBJ2-7, with 7 nucleotides matching TRBD1. This CDR3 has 14 residues. Germline V gives CDR1 SNHLY, CDR2 FYNNEI. Unmatched junction bases numbered 9, after V lost 6 bases and J lost 4 bases. The CDR3 bases are TGTGCCAGCAGATTGACAGGGTGGTTTTACGAGCAGTACTTC. This translates into CASRLTGWFYEQYF. Full variable domain (remainder filled in from reference TRBV2 and TRBJ2-7): EPEVTQTPSHQVTQMGQEVILRCVPISNHLYFYWYRQILGQKVEFLVSFYNNEISEKSEIFDDQFSVERPDGSNFTLKIRSTKLEDSAMYFCASRLTGWFYEQYFGPGTRLTVT.

The chain is built from TRBV28 and TRBJ2-7; 8 bases map to TRBD1. V trimming: 6 bases; J trimming: 3 bases; junction bases outside the gene matches: 4. Per the germline V gene, CDR1 is MDHEN and CDR2 is SYDVKM. The CDR3 totals 13 residues. DNA for the CDR3: TGTGCCAGCAGGTCAGGGGGCGTCTACGAGCAGTACTTC. It is translated as CASRSGGVYEQYF.

This rearrangement joins TRBV4-3 to TRBJ2-5; no definite D call. The germline CDR1 and CDR2 sequences are LGHNA and YSLEER. The ends were cut back, 0 bases at V and 7 bases at J, with 9 bases in the middle. This CDR3 is 13 amino acids long. The CDR3 region has the DNA TGCGCCAGCAGCCAAGATTTGTCGAGGACCCAGTACTTC. As protein: CASSQDLSRTQYF.

There are a few counts of this clonotype. This chain joins TRBV5-1 and TRBJ2-7; possibly TRBD1 for D (6 bases). V was trimmed by 4 bases and J by 6 bases, leaving 23 bases between them. The CDR3 contains 16 residues. The germline CDR1 and CDR2 sequences are SGHRS and YFSETQ. CDR3 nucleotide sequence: TGCGCCAGCAGCGTTGACCCGACCGGGACACAGAGCGAGCAGTACTTC. Its protein product is CASSVDPTGTQSEQYF.

The chain links TRBV11-1 to TRBJ2-2; D is uncertain. CDR3 length equals 11 residues. Between the trimmed V and J ends, which lost 4 bases and 8 bases, there was a span of 5 bases. Germline loops: CDR1 SGHAT, CDR2 FQDESV (reference sequence). The CDR3 region is CASSSYGELFF. Written as DNA, the CDR3 is TGTGCCAGCAGCTCCTATGGGGAGCTGTTTTTT.

A few counts support this clonotype. The V and J genes are TRBV5-4 and TRBJ2-5; TRBD2 agrees at 7 bases. The germline gives CDR1 SGHNT, CDR2 YYREEE (reference sequence). The V segment lost 2 bases and the J segment 1 base; nucleotides outside the gene matches: 8. The CDR3 has 16 residues. CDR3 sequence (DNA): TGTGCCAGCAGCTTTGGTGGGAGACTAGCCCAAGAGACCCAGTACTTC. Its translation: CASSFGGRLAQETQYF.

The chain employs TRBV28 and TRBJ2-7, with TRBD1 matching 7 bases. Germline lookup yields CDR1 MDHEN and CDR2 SYDVKM. Trimming cost V 4 bases and J 1 base; bases outside gene matches: 7. The CDR3 runs 15 residues. This CDR3 is CASSSQPTGSYEQYF. Written as DNA, the CDR3 is TGTGCCAGCAGTTCCCAACCGACAGGGTCCTACGAGCAGTACTTC.

The rearrangement uses TRBV12-5 and TRBJ2-1; TRBD1 matches at 11 bases. Trimming took 5 bases from V and 7 from J; bases not matched to a gene: 7. Germline values: CDR1 LGHNT, CDR2 FRNRAP. This CDR3 spans 15 amino acids. This CDR3 is CASGLGTGGRNEQFF. CDR3 sequence (DNA): TGTGCTAGTGGTCTGGGGACAGGGGGGAGGAATGAGCAGTTCTTC.

This chain uses TRBV30 with TRBJ2-7; the D gene is possibly TRBD1 (6 bases). The germline V gene has CDR1 GTSNPN and CDR2 SVGIG (reference sequence). CDR3 length: 14 amino acids. The V gene lost 3 bases and the J gene lost 6 bases, with 18 bases spanning the gap. DNA of the CDR3: TGTGCCTGGAGCCCCCTCCCATCAGGGGCCGAGCAGTACTTC. Its protein is CAWSPLPSGAEQYF.

V usage is TRBV6-1 and J usage is TRBJ1-1; D gene unclear. V dropped 2 bases and J dropped 0 bases, with 7 bases sitting between them. Germline V CDR1 and CDR2: MNHNS, SASEGT. This CDR3 has 14 residues. The CDR3 sequence: CASSERSVNTEAFF. As DNA, the CDR3 is TGTGCCAGCAGTGAAAGGTCGGTGAACACTGAAGCTTTCTTT.

V gene TRBV11-3 combines with J gene TRBJ1-1, with TRBD1 identical over 9 bases. CDR1 is SGHNT, CDR2 YENEEA, per germline. The CDR3 length is 12 residues. J was trimmed by 6 bases and V by 6 bases; bases with no gene match: 2. For the CDR3, the DNA is TGTGCCAGCAGAGGGACAGGGTCTGAAGCTTTCTTT. Its protein product is CASRGTGSEAFF.

The chain is built from TRBV20-1 and TRBJ2-3; D remains ambiguous. V was clipped by 0 bases and J by 0 bases, with 10 bases between them. The CDR3 extends over 15 amino acids. Germline loops: CDR1 DFQATT, CDR2 SNEGSKA (reference sequence). CDR3 DNA: TGCAGTGCTAGAGAGAGAAAGTCTAGCACAGATACGCAGTATTTT. Protein sequence: CSARERKSSTDTQYF.

The chain links TRBV2 to TRBJ1-1; D not certain. CDR3 size: 15 residues. Trimming removed 2 bases at V and 1 base at J, with 11 bases between. Germline CDR1 and CDR2: SNHLY and FYNNEI. Here the CDR3 reads CASSERFVQNTEAFF. CDR3 nucleotide sequence: TGTGCCAGCAGTGAAAGGTTCGTCCAGAACACTGAAGCTTTCTTT.

V gene TRBV6-6 combines with J gene TRBJ1-3; no clear D. The ends were cut back, 8 bases at V and 4 bases at J, with 12 bases in the middle. The CDR3 runs 13 residues. CDR1 MNHNY and CDR2 SVGAGI come from the germline V gene (reference sequence). The CDR3 region is CASSQSRGNTIYF. The CDR3 DNA follows: TGTGCCAGCTCCCAATCCAGGGGAAACACCATATATTTT.

The chain links TRBV4-2 to TRBJ2-1; the D is unclear. Looked up from germline, CDR1 is LGHNA and CDR2 is YNFKEQ. The CDR3 runs to 16 residues. V lost 1 base, J lost 3 bases, and 13 bases lay in between. The CDR3 loop reads CASSQGVSTGYNEQFF. The CDR3 nucleotides are TGTGCCAGCAGCCAAGGGGTGTCTACTGGCTACAATGAGCAGTTCTTC.

The chain recombines TRBV28 with TRBJ2-7, with D possibly called TRBD1 or TRBD2 (6 bases each). The CDR3 length is 14 residues. V was shortened by 2 bases and J by 6 bases, with 14 bases between the two germline ends. Germline V gene lookup returns CDR1 MDHEN and CDR2 SYDVKM. CDR3 nucleotide sequence: TGTGCCAGCAGTTTACAGGGGAGGACGGGCGAGCAGTACTTC. Protein sequence: CASSLQGRTGEQYF.

The chain is built from TRBV20-1 and TRBJ2-3, with D maybe TRBD1 (6 bases). V lost 5 bases, J lost 6 bases, and 15 bases lay in between. The CDR3 spans 13 residues. CDR1 and CDR2 (germline): DFQATT, SNEGSKA (reference sequence). CDR3 in amino acids: CSAEPQGSDTQYF. The CDR3 DNA follows: TGCAGTGCTGAACCGCAGGGGTCTGATACGCAGTATTTT.

V usage is TRBV7-6 and J usage is TRBJ2-3, with D uncertain. Per the germline V gene, CDR1 is SGHVS and CDR2 is FNYEAQ. V lost 5 bases to trimming and J lost 8 bases, with 14 bases between them. There are 13 residues in the CDR3. Written as DNA, the CDR3 is TGTGCCAGCAGCCCAGAAGACTGGGGTACGCAGTATTTT. Its translation: CASSPEDWGTQYF.

The chain carries TRBV28 and TRBJ1-1, with D uncertain. The CDR3 is made up of 11 amino acids. Trimming took off 2 bases at V and 11 bases at J, with 9 bases between the two ends. Per the germline V gene, CDR1 is MDHEN and CDR2 is SYDVKM. The CDR3 sequence is CASSLQREAFF. For the CDR3, the DNA is TGTGCCAGCAGTTTACAGAGGGAGGCTTTCTTT.

This clonotype occurred once. The chain has TRBV7-2 and TRBJ1-2; D is uncertain. CDR3 size: 13 residues. Germline V gives CDR1 SGHTA, CDR2 FQGNSA. The ends were cut back, 4 bases at V and 4 bases at J, with 10 bases in the middle. CDR3 coding DNA: TGTGCCAGCAGCTATACAGAACTCTATGGCTACACCTTC. This translates into CASSYTELYGYTF.